Following are 11 T cell receptor beta chains from one sample sequenced in a study of T cells of healthy individuals. TCRdb ran MiXCR on the 5' RACE reads and lists one entry per CDR3 protein. The data contain over 95,000 distinct CDR3 sequences, 17% of them seen just once; the ten biggest clones take up around 6.5%. These receptor sequences come from a human donor in good health.

This clonotype was observed many times. The chain carries TRBV28 and TRBJ2-3; D perhaps matches TRBD1 (6 bases). Trimming stripped 6 bases from V and 2 bases from J, with 9 bases between. There are 13 residues in the CDR3. Looked up from germline, CDR1 is MDHEN and CDR2 is SYDVKM. The DNA for the CDR3 is TGTGCCAGCAGGGGGGCGACCACAGATACGCAGTATTTT. Its protein is CASRGATTDTQYF. The full variable domain, with the rest looked up from reference TRBV28 and TRBJ2-3, is DVKVTQSSRYLVKRTGEKVFLECVQDMDHENMFWYRQDPGLGLRLIYFSYDVKMKEKGDIPEGYSVSREKKERFSLILESASTNQTSMYLCASRGATTDTQYFGPGTRLTVL.

The chain employs TRBV6-2 or TRBV6-3 and TRBJ1-1; D is perhaps TRBD1 (6 bases). This CDR3 spans 15 amino acids. V was cut by 8 bases and J by 3 bases, with 19 bases left in between. The germline V gene has CDR1 MNHEY and CDR2 SVGEGT. CDR3 DNA sequence: TGTGCCAGCCGGAATAACAGGGTCGGGGACACTGAAGCTTTCTTT. It yields the protein CASRNNRVGDTEAFF.

The CDR3 bases are TGTGCCAGCAGCTTACGAATAGGGGCGTTCAACTATGGCTACACCTTC. It codes for CASSLRIGAFNYGYTF. The chain recombines TRBV27 with TRBJ1-2, with D maybe TRBD1 (5 bases). V lost 6 bases, J lost 2 bases, and 19 bases lay in between. This CDR3 comprises 16 residues. Germline assignment: CDR1 MNHEY and CDR2 SMNVEV (reference sequence).

This clonotype appeared many times. This chain joins TRBV7-2 and TRBJ1-6; D gene unclear. V lost 3 bases and J 11 bases, leaving 8 bases between the germline ends. Germline V gene data show CDR1 as SGHTA and CDR2 as FQGNSA. CDR3 size: 12 residues. CDR3 sequence: CASSFQLAPLHF. In DNA, the CDR3 is TGTGCCAGCAGCTTCCAGTTGGCACCCCTCCACTTT.

This clonotype was seen more than once but under ten times. The J gene is TRBJ1-5, the V gene TRBV20-1; weak D call: TRBD1 (5 bases). The V end lost 0 bases, the J end lost 6 bases, and 12 bases lay between the germline ends. The CDR3 is 14 residues long. Germline V CDR1 and CDR2: DFQATT, SNEGSKA (reference sequence). The CDR3 nucleotides are TGCAGTGCTAGAGATCTCGGGGGAGCTCAGCCCCAGCATTTT. Its translation is CSARDLGGAQPQHF.

The gene calls are TRBV10-3 and TRBJ1-2, with TRBD1 as a possible D gene (6 bases). From germline, CDR1 is ENHRY and CDR2 SYGVKD. Deletions cut 10 bases from V and 2 bases from J, with 17 bases between. CDR3 length: 14 residues. The CDR3 nucleotides read TGTGCCACTTCGACAGGCTCAACGAACTATGGCTACACCTTC. It encodes CATSTGSTNYGYTF.

The chain couples TRBV10-2 to TRBJ2-3, with TRBD1 matching over 9 bases. This CDR3 contains 14 residues. Germline loops: CDR1 WSHSY, CDR2 SAAADI. The V gene end was trimmed by 8 bases and the J gene end by 9 bases; junction bases not matched to a gene: 12. CDR3 DNA: TGCGCCAGCGGGCTTCAAAGAGGACAGGGGACGCAGTATTTT. Protein sequence: CASGLQRGQGTQYF.

This clonotype was recorded a few times. The chain is built from TRBV9 and TRBJ1-4; a possible D gene is TRBD1 (5 bases). Germline values: CDR1 SGDLS, CDR2 YYNGEE. The V end lost 5 bases, the J end lost 1 base, and 9 bases lay between the germline ends. The CDR3 totals 14 residues. The CDR3 sequence: CASRPGGTNEKLFF. The DNA of the CDR3 is TGTGCCAGCAGGCCTGGGGGAACTAATGAAAAACTGTTTTTT.

This chain connects TRBV9 to TRBJ2-3; 8 bases match TRBD2. Germline CDR1 SGDLS, CDR2 YYNGEE. The junction had 6 bases not matched to a gene; V was cut back by 4 bases and J by 5 bases. CDR3 length equals 14 residues. Here the CDR3 reads CASSTRLAIDTQYF. The CDR3 DNA sequence: TGTGCCAGCAGCACTCGACTAGCGATAGATACGCAGTATTTT.

This clonotype was counted many times. V is TRBV29-1 and J is TRBJ2-2, with D perhaps TRBD1 (6 bases). Trimming shortened V by 6 bases and J by 1 base, and 9 bases separated the two germline ends. The germline V gene has CDR1 SQVTM and CDR2 ANQGSEA. The CDR3 sequence is 13 residues long. CDR3 nucleotides: TGCAGCGTCGTGACAGGGAACACCGGGGAGCTGTTTTTT. Translated: CSVVTGNTGELFF.

The sample holds a few counts of this clonotype. The chain has TRBV5-8 and TRBJ2-7, with D hard to call. Germline V gene sequence: CDR1 SGHTS, CDR2 YDEGEE. V dropped 0 bases and J dropped 0 bases, with 7 bases sitting between them. This CDR3 region has 14 residues. The CDR3 sequence is CASSLVDSSYEQYF. DNA for the CDR3: TGTGCCAGCAGCTTGGTTGATTCCTCCTACGAGCAGTACTTC.